This entry is about one T cell receptor beta chain. The data were obtained in a study of blood T cell repertoires in COVID-19. J gave up 0 bases and V 4 bases, and 8 bases lay outside the gene matches. Germline V lookup: CDR1 WNHNN, CDR2 SYGVQD (reference sequence). The CDR3 runs 17 residues. Only in-frame clones appear in the TCRdb table, and some are missing; sequencing was by immunoSEQ multiplex PCR. The table includes about 360,000 clones, about 88% detected once. In Seattle, patients joined the study during active infection and were tracked longitudinally. The clonotype originates from a woman aged 55-69 years with COVID-19, enrolled during active disease. The V gene is TRBV10-1, the J gene TRBJ1-5; 8 bases are a match to TRBD1. The sequenced material came from peripheral blood. The CDR3 DNA is TGCGCCAGCAGTGTAAAGGACAGGGCATTTAGCAATCAGCCCCAGCATTTT. Amino acids: CASSVKDRAFSNQPQHF.